This is a list of T cell receptor beta chains from one sample in a study of T-cell memory formation after mild COVID-19. TCRdb called the 5' RACE reads again in MiXCR, with one record for every CDR3 protein. The top ten hold under 25% of the sample, which has 400,000 to 450,000 distinct CDR3 sequences, about 20% seen once. The sequenced sample consisted of PBMCs or a T cell subset sorted from them (not recorded which). The receptors shown here come from a man aged 18 to 29 who had mild COVID-19 (a few samples of this study predate the infection). Cell type and time point are not known. CDR3s leave out the opening cysteine and the closing phenylalanine or tryptophan. Each record gives: V gene, J gene, CDR3 protein.

v_gene: TRBV12-3/TRBV12-4
j_gene: TRBJ2-1
CDR3aa: ASSPRVVAGFYNEQF

v_gene: TRBV6-5
j_gene: TRBJ2-7
CDR3aa: ASAPPGTGIYEQY

v_gene: TRBV28
j_gene: TRBJ2-3
CDR3aa: ASTRGVRGSTDTQY

v_gene: TRBV6-5
j_gene: TRBJ1-1
CDR3aa: ASSNGESTEAF

v_gene: TRBV4-3
j_gene: TRBJ2-1
CDR3aa: ASSHARFGSVSSYNEQF

v_gene: TRBV4-1
j_gene: TRBJ1-6
CDR3aa: ASSQEIALTLH

v_gene: TRBV6-5
j_gene: TRBJ1-4
CDR3aa: ASRRTVMAGEKLF

v_gene: TRBV20-1
j_gene: TRBJ1-1
CDR3aa: SARQRARQGDDTEAF

v_gene: TRBV3-1
j_gene: TRBJ2-3
CDR3aa: ASSPPPGGGVADTQY

v_gene: TRBV6-6
j_gene: TRBJ1-5
CDR3aa: ASSYSTGVGNQPQH

v_gene: TRBV18
j_gene: TRBJ1-1
CDR3aa: ASSAWDRGPVNTEAF

v_gene: TRBV4-2
j_gene: TRBJ1-2
CDR3aa: ASSQGDGRFNGYT

v_gene: TRBV5-1
j_gene: TRBJ2-5
CDR3aa: ASSLGGAVAETQY

v_gene: TRBV14
j_gene: TRBJ1-2
CDR3aa: ASSLRQATGYT

v_gene: TRBV18
j_gene: TRBJ1-3
CDR3aa: ASSPNRGSSSGNTIY

v_gene: TRBV5-5
j_gene: TRBJ1-1
CDR3aa: ASSYGPWGLGEAF

v_gene: TRBV5-5
j_gene: TRBJ2-2
CDR3aa: ASSPVTGGIGELF

v_gene: TRBV20-1
j_gene: TRBJ2-1
CDR3aa: SGGSAYNEQF

v_gene: TRBV11-2
j_gene: TRBJ2-2
CDR3aa: ASSLGDTLNTGELF

v_gene: TRBV4-3
j_gene: TRBJ2-1
CDR3aa: ASSQSVRGRNNEQF

v_gene: TRBV7-2
j_gene: TRBJ1-2
CDR3aa: ASSLDRGQTGYT

v_gene: TRBV4-1
j_gene: TRBJ1-5
CDR3aa: ASSQFRAGRGQPQH

v_gene: TRBV20-1
j_gene: NA
CDR3aa: SATPSGPVGEQF

v_gene: TRBV6-2/TRBV6-3
j_gene: TRBJ2-3
CDR3aa: ASRTYDPTDTQY

v_gene: TRBV15
j_gene: TRBJ1-3
CDR3aa: ATSTLDGGKRNTIY

v_gene: TRBV12-3/TRBV12-4
j_gene: TRBJ1-6
CDR3aa: ASSLRQGGSPLH

v_gene: TRBV6-4
j_gene: TRBJ2-1
CDR3aa: ASSQTGEGNEQF

v_gene: TRBV5-1
j_gene: TRBJ2-3
CDR3aa: ASRQERGGGTDTQY

v_gene: TRBV2
j_gene: TRBJ1-1
CDR3aa: ASTLGEGAEAF

v_gene: TRBV5-6
j_gene: TRBJ2-2
CDR3aa: ASSFPRGDTGELF

v_gene: TRBV11-2
j_gene: TRBJ2-1
CDR3aa: ASSLIMRHNEQF

v_gene: TRBV21-1
j_gene: TRBJ2-2
CDR3aa: AATGTGGSRGITGELF

v_gene: TRBV6-6
j_gene: TRBJ2-3
CDR3aa: ASSPVSSGGITDTQY

v_gene: TRBV11-2
j_gene: TRBJ1-6
CDR3aa: ASSLRRAGGLPLH

v_gene: TRBV5-8
j_gene: TRBJ2-3
CDR3aa: ASSSGVYTDTQY

v_gene: TRBV20-1
j_gene: TRBJ2-4
CDR3aa: SAGGVGQNIQY

v_gene: TRBV30
j_gene: TRBJ2-5
CDR3aa: AWSSWGRDQETQY

v_gene: TRBV20-1
j_gene: TRBJ2-5
CDR3aa: SARVAGGDQETKY

v_gene: TRBV7-9
j_gene: TRBJ1-3
CDR3aa: ASSTGFGNTIY

v_gene: TRBV3-1
j_gene: TRBJ1-1
CDR3aa: ASSQGVPGYFDTEAF

v_gene: TRBV5-1
j_gene: TRBJ2-3
CDR3aa: ASSSGWTGRTDTQY

v_gene: TRBV6-6
j_gene: TRBJ2-1
CDR3aa: ASKLQGELYTSYNEQF

v_gene: TRBV29-1
j_gene: TRBJ2-7
CDR3aa: SVVTGDNEQY

v_gene: TRBV20-1
j_gene: TRBJ2-1
CDR3aa: SARWGANEQF

v_gene: TRBV12-3/TRBV12-4
j_gene: TRBJ2-1
CDR3aa: ASSYLYEQF

v_gene: TRBV5-1
j_gene: TRBJ2-2
CDR3aa: ATRQTPTGELF

v_gene: TRBV6-5
j_gene: TRBJ1-6
CDR3aa: ASSRNRVGNSPLH